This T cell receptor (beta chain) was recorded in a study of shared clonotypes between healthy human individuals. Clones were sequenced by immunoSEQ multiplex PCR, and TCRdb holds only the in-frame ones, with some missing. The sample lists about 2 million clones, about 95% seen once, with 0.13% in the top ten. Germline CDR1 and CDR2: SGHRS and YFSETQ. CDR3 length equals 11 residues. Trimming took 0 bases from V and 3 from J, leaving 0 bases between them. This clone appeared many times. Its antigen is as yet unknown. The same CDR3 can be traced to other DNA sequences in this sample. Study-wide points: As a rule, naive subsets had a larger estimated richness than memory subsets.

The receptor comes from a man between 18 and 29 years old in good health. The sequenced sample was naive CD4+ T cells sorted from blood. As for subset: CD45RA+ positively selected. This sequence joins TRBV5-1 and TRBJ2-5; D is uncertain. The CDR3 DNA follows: TGCGCCAGCAGCTTGGAAGAGACCCAGTACTTC. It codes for CASSLEETQYF.